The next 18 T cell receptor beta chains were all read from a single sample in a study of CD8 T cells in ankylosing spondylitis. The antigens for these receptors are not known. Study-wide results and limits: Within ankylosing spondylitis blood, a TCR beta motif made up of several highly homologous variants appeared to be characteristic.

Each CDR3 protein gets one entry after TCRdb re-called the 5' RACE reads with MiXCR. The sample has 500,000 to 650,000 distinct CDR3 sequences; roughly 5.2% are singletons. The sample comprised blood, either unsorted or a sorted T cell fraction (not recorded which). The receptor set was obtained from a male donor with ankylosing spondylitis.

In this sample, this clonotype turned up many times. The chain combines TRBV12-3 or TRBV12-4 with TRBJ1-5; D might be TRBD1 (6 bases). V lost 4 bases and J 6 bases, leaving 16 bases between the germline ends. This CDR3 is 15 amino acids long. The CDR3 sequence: CASSSLDRWAQPQHF. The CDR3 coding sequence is TGTGCCAGCAGTTCCCTCGACAGGTGGGCTCAGCCCCAGCATTTT.

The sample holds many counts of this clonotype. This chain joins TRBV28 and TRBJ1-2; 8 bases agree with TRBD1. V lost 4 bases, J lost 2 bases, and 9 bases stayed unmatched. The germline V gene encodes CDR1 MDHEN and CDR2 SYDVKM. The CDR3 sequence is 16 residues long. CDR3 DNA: TGTGCCAGCAGTTCGACCGACAGGGGCCCAAACTATGGCTACACCTTC. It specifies CASSSTDRGPNYGYTF.

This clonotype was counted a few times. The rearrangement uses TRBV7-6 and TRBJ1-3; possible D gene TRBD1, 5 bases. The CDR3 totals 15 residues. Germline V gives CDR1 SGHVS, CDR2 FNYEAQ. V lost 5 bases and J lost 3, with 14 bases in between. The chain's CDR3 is CASSGGTLFGNTIYF. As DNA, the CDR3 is TGTGCCAGCAGCGGCGGGACTTTATTTGGAAACACCATATATTTT.

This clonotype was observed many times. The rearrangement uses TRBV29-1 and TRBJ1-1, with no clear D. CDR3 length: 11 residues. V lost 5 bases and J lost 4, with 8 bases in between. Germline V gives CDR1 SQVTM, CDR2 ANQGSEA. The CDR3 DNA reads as TGCAGCGTTTACCTGGGCACTGAAGCTTTCTTT. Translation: CSVYLGTEAFF.

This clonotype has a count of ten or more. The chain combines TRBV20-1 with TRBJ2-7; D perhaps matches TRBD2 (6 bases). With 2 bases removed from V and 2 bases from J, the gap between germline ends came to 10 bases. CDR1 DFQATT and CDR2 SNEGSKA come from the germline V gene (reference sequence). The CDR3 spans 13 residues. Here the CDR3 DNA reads TGCAGTGCTAGAAAGGAGGGTCCCTACGAGCAGTACTTC. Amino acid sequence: CSARKEGPYEQYF.

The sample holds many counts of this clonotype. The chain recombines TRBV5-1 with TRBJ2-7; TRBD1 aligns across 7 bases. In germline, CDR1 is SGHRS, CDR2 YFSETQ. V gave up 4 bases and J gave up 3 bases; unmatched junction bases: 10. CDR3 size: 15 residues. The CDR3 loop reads CASSPEPGQIYEQYF. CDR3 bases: TGCGCCAGCAGCCCAGAACCGGGACAGATCTACGAGCAGTACTTC.

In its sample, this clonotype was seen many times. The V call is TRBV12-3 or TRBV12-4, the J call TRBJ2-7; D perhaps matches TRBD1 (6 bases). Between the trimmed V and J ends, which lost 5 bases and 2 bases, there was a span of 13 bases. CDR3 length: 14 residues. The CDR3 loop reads CASSPQGFPYEQYF. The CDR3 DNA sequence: TGTGCCAGCAGTCCCCAGGGGTTTCCCTACGAGCAGTACTTC.

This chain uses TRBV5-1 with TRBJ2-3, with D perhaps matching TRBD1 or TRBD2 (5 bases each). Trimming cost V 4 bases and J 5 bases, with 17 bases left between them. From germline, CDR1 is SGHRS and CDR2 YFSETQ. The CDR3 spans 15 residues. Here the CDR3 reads CASSKWGFKEDTQYF. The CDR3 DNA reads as TGCGCCAGCAGCAAGTGGGGGTTTAAGGAAGATACGCAGTATTTT.

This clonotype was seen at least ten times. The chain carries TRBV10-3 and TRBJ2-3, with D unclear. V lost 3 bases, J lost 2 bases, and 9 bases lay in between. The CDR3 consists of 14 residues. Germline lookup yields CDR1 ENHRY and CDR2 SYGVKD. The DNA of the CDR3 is TGTGCCATCAGTGAAGATCGGGTCACAGATACGCAGTATTTT. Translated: CAISEDRVTDTQYF.

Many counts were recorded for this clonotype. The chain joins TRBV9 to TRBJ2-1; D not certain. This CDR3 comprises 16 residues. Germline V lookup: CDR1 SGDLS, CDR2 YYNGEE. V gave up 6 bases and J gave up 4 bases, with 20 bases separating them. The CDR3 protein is CASTPSGHYPYNEQFF. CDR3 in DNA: TGTGCCAGCACCCCTTCGGGTCATTACCCTTACAATGAGCAGTTCTTC. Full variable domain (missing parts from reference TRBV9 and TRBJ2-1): DSGVTQTPKHLITATGQRVTLRCSPRSGDLSVYWYQQSLDQGLQFLIQYYNGEERAKGNILERFSAQQFPDLHSELNLSSLELGDSALYFCASTPSGHYPYNEQFFGPGTRLTVL.

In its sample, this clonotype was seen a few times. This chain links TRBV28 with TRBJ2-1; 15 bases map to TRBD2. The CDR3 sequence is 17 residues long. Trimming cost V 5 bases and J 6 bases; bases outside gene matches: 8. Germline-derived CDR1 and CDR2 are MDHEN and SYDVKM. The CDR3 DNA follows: TGTGCCAGCAGTCCCGGGACTAGCGGGGGGCCCCGCAATGAGCAGTTCTTC. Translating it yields CASSPGTSGGPRNEQFF.

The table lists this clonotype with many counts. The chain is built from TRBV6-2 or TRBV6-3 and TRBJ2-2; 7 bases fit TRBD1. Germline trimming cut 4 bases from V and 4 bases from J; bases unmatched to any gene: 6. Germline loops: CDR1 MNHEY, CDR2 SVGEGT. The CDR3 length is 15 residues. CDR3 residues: CASSSYRGLTGELFF. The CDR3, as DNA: TGTGCCAGCAGTTCGTACAGGGGTCTCACCGGGGAGCTGTTTTTT.

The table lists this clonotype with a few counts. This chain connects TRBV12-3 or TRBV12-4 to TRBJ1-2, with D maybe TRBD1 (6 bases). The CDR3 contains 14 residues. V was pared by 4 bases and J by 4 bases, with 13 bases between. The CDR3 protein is CASSYRGAIYGYTF. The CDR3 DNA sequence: TGTGCCAGCAGTTATCGGGGGGCGATCTATGGCTACACCTTC.

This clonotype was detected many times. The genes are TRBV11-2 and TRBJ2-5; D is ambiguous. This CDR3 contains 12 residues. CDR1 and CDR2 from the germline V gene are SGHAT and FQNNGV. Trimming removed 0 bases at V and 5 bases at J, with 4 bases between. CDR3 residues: CASSLELETQYF. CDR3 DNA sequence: TGTGCCAGCAGCTTAGAGCTGGAGACCCAGTACTTC.

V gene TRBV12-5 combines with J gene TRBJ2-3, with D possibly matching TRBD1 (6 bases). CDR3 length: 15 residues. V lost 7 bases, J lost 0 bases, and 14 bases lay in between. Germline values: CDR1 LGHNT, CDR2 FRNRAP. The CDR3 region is CASAMGAASTDTQYF. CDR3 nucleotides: TGTGCTAGTGCTATGGGGGCCGCTAGCACAGATACGCAGTATTTT.

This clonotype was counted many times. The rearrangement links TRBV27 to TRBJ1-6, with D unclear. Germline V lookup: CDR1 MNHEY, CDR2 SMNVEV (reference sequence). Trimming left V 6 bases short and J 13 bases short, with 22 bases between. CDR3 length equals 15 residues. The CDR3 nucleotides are TGTGCCAGCAGCTCCTTCGGGGTGTTGAGTGGGCCCCTCCACTTT. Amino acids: CASSSFGVLSGPLHF.

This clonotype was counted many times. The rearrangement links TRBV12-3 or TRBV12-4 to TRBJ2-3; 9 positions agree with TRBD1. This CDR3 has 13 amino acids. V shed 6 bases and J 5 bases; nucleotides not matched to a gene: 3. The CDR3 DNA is TGTGCCAGCAGGGCGACAGGGGGAGATACGCAGTATTTT. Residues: CASRATGGDTQYF.

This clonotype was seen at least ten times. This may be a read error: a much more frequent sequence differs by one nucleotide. CDR3 bases: TGTGCCAGCAGCTCGGACAGATACGAGCAGTACTTC. It translates to CASSSDRYEQYF. The chain has TRBV7-2 and TRBJ2-7; the D gene is possibly TRBD1 (6 bases). This CDR3 comprises 12 residues. Looked up from germline, CDR1 is SGHTA and CDR2 is FQGNSA. V gave up 4 bases and J gave up 4 bases, with 8 bases separating them. Based on the CDR3 plus reference TRBV7-2 and TRBJ2-7, the full variable domain is GAGVSQSPSNKVTEKGKDVELRCDPISGHTALYWYRQSLGQGLEFLIYFQGNSAPDKSGLPSDRFSAERTGGSVSTLTIQRTQQEDSAVYLCASSSDRYEQYFGPGTRLTVT.